This note documents a single T cell receptor beta chain sequence. What it recognizes is unknown. This sample was taken from a study of shared clonotypes between healthy human individuals. The assay was immunoSEQ multiplex PCR, and TCRdb's table has in-frame clones only and misses some. The sample yields 950,000 to 1,200,000 clones, 77% seen once. Study-level points and caveats: Clonotypes which were not shared had lower generation probabilities than clonotypes that all four donors shared. Rarefaction showed that sequencing of sorted subsets was incomplete (despite large depth). In a handful of donors, around 4.5% of naive CD4 clonotypes appeared in common.

The V end lost 4 bases, the J end lost 5 bases, and 15 bases lay between the germline ends. The CDR3 is 14 residues long. CDR1 is SGHTA and CDR2 is FQGTGA in the germline V gene. Investigators divided CD4+ cells into CD45RA+ naive and CD45RA-negative memory subsets. The sequencing input was memory CD4+ T cells from PBMCs. As for subset: CD45RA-negative fraction. This receptor was obtained from a young man in good health. Some clones in this sample may be carry-over from other donors' samples. V gene TRBV7-3 combines with J gene TRBJ2-7; the D gene is possibly TRBD1 (5 bases). The CDR3 DNA is TGTGCCAGCAGCTCCCTAAGTGGACACCACGAGCAGTACTTC. Translating gives CASSSLSGHHEQYF. Based on the CDR3 plus reference TRBV7-3 and TRBJ2-7, the full variable domain is GAGVSQTPSNKVTEKGKYVELRCDPISGHTALYWYRQSLGQGPEFLIYFQGTGAADDSGLPNDRFFAVRPEGSVSTLKIQRTERGDSAVYLCASSSLSGHHEQYFGPGTRLTVT.